This T cell receptor beta chain was identified in a study of blood T cell repertoires in COVID-19. Between the trimmed V and J ends, which lost 8 bases and 1 base, there was a span of 9 bases. This CDR3 comprises 12 residues. In germline, CDR1 is SQVTM, CDR2 ANQGSEA. This clone was recorded once. Per the original data handling: Amplifying reference gene primers gave estimates of nucleated cell counts. The repertoire was sequenced with immunoSEQ multiplex PCR; TCRdb's copy has only in-frame clones and lacks some. The V and J calls and clone size are taken from that table; D and trimming were inferred from the DNA. The profile covers approximately 140,000 clones, with about nine tenths appearing a single time and approximately 2.5% taken by the ten largest.

Sequenced material: peripheral blood. The rearrangement uses TRBV29-1 and TRBJ1-3, with a tentative D call TRBD1 (5 bases). The receptor was isolated from a human donor in a cohort sampled during active COVID-19. CDR3 DNA: TGCAGCACACAGGTTTCTGGAAACACCATATATTTT. As protein: CSTQVSGNTIYF.